There are a few counts of the clone carrying this T cell receptor beta chain. These data belong to a study of T cells after yellow fever vaccination. From the 5' RACE reads, TCRdb called clonotypes with MiXCR, one entry per CDR3 protein. The data hold 95,000 to 100,000 distinct CDR3 sequences, with 5.8% observed a single time. Trimming removed 2 bases from V and 0 bases from J, with 5 bases in between. CDR3 length: 14 amino acids. V and J are TRBV12-3 or TRBV12-4 and TRBJ2-4; no firm D call. The TCR comes from a young man who received the YFV17D yellow fever vaccine. The sample here was CD8+ T cells sorted from PBMCs, taken 10 days after the yellow fever booster vaccination. The CDR3 is CASSLTLAKNIQYF. The CDR3 coding sequence is TGTGCCAGCAGTTTAACCTTAGCCAAAAACATTCAGTACTTC.